The sequence of this T cell receptor (beta chain) was determined in a study of shared T cell receptors in the human thymus (dated by TCRdb to the early 2020s). Looking at the study overall: The study examined how self-reactive, shared T-cell receptor alpha chains are generated in the human thymus.

Receptor libraries were prepared by the immunoSEQ multiplex PCR assay. This immuneACCESS table, as held by TCRdb, lists in-frame sequences with V and J called but not all clones. Of the missing ones, under half trace to an unresolved V gene in checked studies; the others have no known cause. The table for this sample lists hundreds of thousands of clones; 70% to 90% of them were counted only once. The biggest ten clones account for around 0.0094% of the sample. Concerning this clone itself: It has no known antigen specificity. No quality values exist for individual bases; no much larger clone is one base distant.

The same data also contributed to another study, on human thymus T cells. Reported in the second study: In Finland, the donors were immunologically healthy infants who were having open corrective cardiac surgery for congenital heart defects. The thymus tissue came from surgical resects taken out during corrective cardiac surgery. V and J gene segment usage appeared biased in both thymic and peripheral blood repertoires. According to the related research, thymic TCR repertoires were highly overlapping among unrelated individuals. The study used roughly eight infant thymus samples plus four related peripheral blood samples to characterize TCR alpha and beta repertoires. Donor ages ranging from about 7 to 244 days were recorded, and a handful of male and a couple of female infants were included in the cohort. Thymocytes were released mechanically from tissue and stored at -70 °C as pellets of roughly 9-31 million cells. A QIAsymphony instrument was used to extract genomic DNA from frozen cell pellets. Using the immunoSEQ multiplex PCR assay, the TCRB and TCRAD loci were amplified from a standardized quantity of quality-controlled genomic DNA. The V(D)J region was spanned by amplicons of a length sufficient to cover the CDR3 and to identify V and J genes. Amplicon sequencing was performed on an Illumina platform through the commercial immunoSEQ service. Corrections for primer bias and sequencing errors followed previously described methods, while TCRAD and TCRB definitions were based on the IMGT database. The repertoires were analysed using immunoSEQ Analyzer 3.0 and VDJTools for basic statistics, V/J segment usage, diversity estimates, rarefaction and pairwise overlap. To estimate diversity, the Chao1, ChaoE, Efron-Thisted, Shannon and inverse Simpson indices were applied, and diversity was also estimated on datasets down-sampled to the smallest sample. Repertoire overlap was determined by strict matching of CDR3 nucleotide sequence, V gene and J gene, and Jaccard-based multidimensional scaling clustering was applied. On average, roughly 740,000 unique TCRB clonotypes were obtained from thymus samples, compared with approximately 84,000 from blood samples.

The origin of this receptor is a girl less than two years old with a congenital heart defect. Donor details come from another sample of the same person, matched by shared clones. Sequencing was carried out using thymocytes.

CDR3 protein: CASSKMPRQGAGGQFF. The DNA sequence reads TGTGCCAGCAGCAAAATGCCTCGACAGGGGGCGGGGGGGCAGTTCTTC. The V and J genes are TRBV21-1 and TRBJ2-1; TRBD1, as called in the table, went unchecked against the DNA. TRBV21-1 is a pseudogene segment. The CDR3, cysteine through phenylalanine, is 16 amino acids long. Of all the DNA, just the CDR3 is kept, 48 bases in frame from base 1.